These 32 T cell receptor beta chains originate from one sample sequenced in a study of patients and donors after allogeneic stem cell transplantation. In TCRdb, the RT-PCR reads were re-called with MiXCR into one record per CDR3 protein. The sample has roughly 4,200 distinct CDR3 sequences; 20% to 25% are singletons. Sequencing was done on a sample of blood, either unsorted or a sorted T cell fraction (not recorded which). The receptor set was obtained from a human donor who was either an allogeneic HSCT recipient or a stem cell or donor lymphocyte infusion donor (not recorded which). It is not recorded whose cells these are; they may come from a transplant donor.

This sequence joins TRBV6-4 and TRBJ2-1; tentative D call: TRBD2 (5 bases). CDR1 and CDR2 from the germline V gene are MRHNA and SNTAGT. Trimming took off 3 bases at V and 7 bases at J, with 10 bases between the two ends. This CDR3 spans 13 amino acids. The CDR3, as DNA: TGTGCCAGCAGTGAGGTTCGAGGGAATGAGCAGTTCTTC. The encoded protein is CASSEVRGNEQFF.

The chain joins TRBV5-1 to TRBJ2-5, with D perhaps assigned TRBD1 or TRBD2 (5 bases each). Between the trimmed V and J ends, which lost 0 bases and 14 bases, there was a span of 23 bases. The germline V gene encodes CDR1 SGHRS and CDR2 YFSETQ. The CDR3 is 15 amino acids. The CDR3 loop reads CASSLAGTEKETPYF. CDR3 nucleotides: TGCGCCAGCAGCTTGGCCGGGACGGAAAAAGAGACCCCATACTTC.

This clonotype came up a few times. J is TRBJ2-2 and V is TRBV6-4; the D is unclear. The germline V gene encodes CDR1 MRHNA and CDR2 SNTAGT. CDR3 length: 15 residues. The V and J ends lost 8 bases and 1 base respectively, with 14 bases between them. CDR3 region: CASSEHRGNTGELFF. The CDR3 nucleotides are TGTGCCAGCTCTGAGCACAGAGGGAACACCGGGGAGCTGTTTTTT.

This clonotype has more than one count but fewer than ten. The rearrangement uses TRBV5-4 and TRBJ2-3; no definite D call. Trimming stripped 4 bases from V and 0 bases from J, with 3 bases between. In germline, CDR1 is SGHNT, CDR2 YYREEE (reference sequence). The CDR3 is 12 residues long. As DNA, the CDR3 is TGTGCCAGCAGCCCCAGCACAGATACGCAGTATTTT. This translates into CASSPSTDTQYF.

V gene TRBV11-2 combines with J gene TRBJ2-4; 8 nucleotides line up with TRBD2. Trimming took 8 bases from V and 5 from J; bases not matched to a gene: 20. In germline, CDR1 is SGHAT, CDR2 FQNNGV. CDR3 length: 18 residues. In DNA, the CDR3 is TGTGCCAGCCGCTCCCGGGGGGGTGCGGGGGGCTTACAAAACATTCAGTACTTC. Residues: CASRSRGGAGGLQNIQYF. The complete variable domain, with remaining parts taken from reference TRBV11-2 and TRBJ2-4, reads EAGVAQSPRYKIIEKRQSVAFWCNPISGHATLYWYQQILGQGPKLLIQFQNNGVVDDSQLPKDRFSAERLKGVDSTLKIQPAKLEDSAVYLCASRSRGGAGGLQNIQYFGAGTRLSVL.

The V and J genes are TRBV5-6 and TRBJ2-3; D is undetermined. The CDR3 runs to 14 residues. Germline CDR1 and CDR2: SGHDT and YYEEEE. The ends were cut back, 4 bases at V and 5 bases at J, with 14 bases in the middle. CDR3 sequence: CASSRPGRLDTQYF. Written as DNA, the CDR3 is TGTGCCAGCAGCAGACCCGGACGTTTAGATACGCAGTATTTT.

The V gene is TRBV5-6, the J gene TRBJ1-1; D remains unclear. Deletions cut 0 bases from V and 11 bases from J, with 8 bases between. The CDR3 covers 11 residues. Germline CDR1 is SGHDT and CDR2 is YYEEEE. As DNA, the CDR3 is TGTGCCAGCAGCTTGGGGGGTGCCGCTTTCTTT. It codes for CASSLGGAAFF.

This clonotype was seen a handful of times. V is TRBV11-2 and J is TRBJ2-5, with D uncertain. CDR3 length: 12 residues. Germline V gene data show CDR1 as SGHAT and CDR2 as FQNNGV. Trimming took 6 bases from V and 5 from J, leaving 10 bases between them. CDR3 loop: CASSPGTETQYF. In nucleotides, the CDR3 is TGTGCCAGCAGTCCCGGTACGGAGACCCAGTACTTC. The full variable domain, its missing parts supplied by reference TRBV11-2 and TRBJ2-5, is EAGVAQSPRYKIIEKRQSVAFWCNPISGHATLYWYQQILGQGPKLLIQFQNNGVVDDSQLPKDRFSAERLKGVDSTLKIQPAKLEDSAVYLCASSPGTETQYFGPGTRLLVL.

This clonotype occurred a few times. V is TRBV11-1 and J is TRBJ1-2; 8 bases agree with TRBD1. The CDR3 runs 13 residues. V dropped 5 bases and J dropped 7; count of bases not matched to a gene: 6. Per germline, CDR1 SGHAT and CDR2 FQDESV (reference sequence). The CDR3 nucleotides read TGTGCCAGCAGCCCAGGACAGGGCAGTGGCTACACCTTC. This sequence encodes CASSPGQGSGYTF.

The chain has TRBV30 and TRBJ1-3, with TRBD1 matching 10 bases. The length of the CDR3 is 15 residues. After removal of 2 bases from V and 7 bases from J, the junction contained 8 bases not matched to a gene. The germline V gene encodes CDR1 GTSNPN and CDR2 SVGIG (reference sequence). Here the CDR3 reads CAWSTRTGGRNTIYF. The DNA of the CDR3 is TGTGCCTGGAGTACCCGGACAGGGGGTAGGAACACCATATATTTT. Looking up the rest from reference TRBV30 and TRBJ1-3 gives the full variable domain: SQTIHQWPATLVQPVGSPLSLECTVEGTSNPNLYWYRQAAGRGLQLLFYSVGIGQISSEVPQNLSASRPQDRQFILSSKKLLLSDSGFYLCAWSTRTGGRNTIYFGEGSWLTVV.

This clonotype was detected only a few times. The CDR3 here is CSSQRGGNEQFF. The DNA of the CDR3 is TGCAGCTCCCAGCGAGGGGGCAATGAGCAGTTCTTC. The rearrangement links TRBV29-1 to TRBJ2-1; the D gene is possibly TRBD1 (6 bases). CDR1 SQVTM and CDR2 ANQGSEA come from the germline V gene. The CDR3 length is 12 residues. Trimming stripped 8 bases from V and 6 bases from J, with 14 bases between.

The V and J genes are TRBV11-2 and TRBJ2-3; 8 nucleotides match TRBD2. J was trimmed by 4 bases and V by 5 bases; bases with no gene match: 8. The CDR3 contains 15 residues. From germline, CDR1 is SGHAT and CDR2 FQNNGV. CDR3 coding DNA: TGTGCCAGCAGCCGGCCAGCGGGAGAATCAGATACGCAGTATTTT. Amino acid sequence: CASSRPAGESDTQYF.

The CDR3, as DNA: TGTGCCAGCAGCTTAGCGCGGTACAATGAGCAGTTCTTC. This gives the protein CASSLARYNEQFF. The chain couples TRBV11-1 to TRBJ2-1; D not certain. V was clipped by 0 bases and J by 4 bases, with 4 bases between them. Germline V gene data show CDR1 as SGHAT and CDR2 as FQDESV (reference sequence). CDR3 size: 13 residues.

This clonotype is large in the sample. The chain uses TRBV2 and TRBJ2-7; D is unclear. The CDR3 is 13 amino acids. Trimming stripped 7 bases from V and 1 base from J, with 11 bases between. Germline loops: CDR1 SNHLY, CDR2 FYNNEI. The CDR3 DNA reads as TGTGCCAGCATGGTTTCGGATTCCTACGAGCAGTACGTC. Protein sequence: CASMVSDSYEQYV.

The rearrangement joins TRBV4-3 to TRBJ1-2, with 7 bases matching TRBD1. Germline values: CDR1 LGHNA, CDR2 YSLEER. This CDR3 spans 16 amino acids. Germline trimming cut 1 base from V and 3 bases from J; bases unmatched to any gene: 8. CDR3 sequence reads: CASSQGLQGVDYGYTF. The CDR3 DNA reads as TGCGCCAGCAGCCAAGGCCTTCAGGGGGTAGACTATGGCTACACCTTC.

This clonotype occurred a few times. This chain's CDR3 is CAWTGRLAGSTDTQYF. In nucleotides, the CDR3 is TGTGCCTGGACAGGTAGACTAGCGGGGAGCACAGATACGCAGTATTTT. The rearrangement links TRBV30 to TRBJ2-3; 11 bases line up with TRBD2. CDR3 length: 16 residues. With 4 bases clipped from V and 0 bases from J, the junction kept 6 bases outside the gene matches. From germline, CDR1 is GTSNPN and CDR2 SVGIG (reference sequence).

This clonotype was detected only a few times. CDR3 in amino acids: CASRTDGGPNTGELFF. The CDR3 bases are TGTGCCAGCAGGACCGACGGTGGTCCGAACACCGGGGAGCTGTTTTTT. This sequence joins TRBV12-3 or TRBV12-4 and TRBJ2-2; D not resolved. V lost 6 bases, J lost 0 bases, and 14 bases lay in between. CDR3 length: 16 residues.

This clonotype was found a few times. The J gene is TRBJ1-2, the V gene TRBV5-6; possibly TRBD1 for D (5 bases). The CDR3 length is 14 residues. The germline CDR1 and CDR2 sequences are SGHDT and YYEEEE. The V gene lost 0 bases and the J gene lost 4 bases, with 10 bases spanning the gap. Here the CDR3 DNA reads TGTGCCAGCAGCTTGGTTGGGGGACCCTATGGCTACACCTTC. Its protein product is CASSLVGGPYGYTF. The full variable domain, its missing parts supplied by reference TRBV5-6 and TRBJ1-2, is DAGVTQSPTHLIKTRGQQVTLRCSPKSGHDTVSWYQQALGQGPQFIFQYYEEEERQRGNFPDRFSGHQFPNYSSELNVNALLLGDSALYLCASSLVGGPYGYTFGSGTRLTVV.

V and J are TRBV7-6 and TRBJ2-3; TRBD1 or TRBD2 may be the D gene (5 bases each). Germline V CDR1 and CDR2: SGHVS, FNYEAQ. Trimming stripped 6 bases from V and 2 bases from J, with 12 bases between. The CDR3 is 14 residues long. The CDR3 coding sequence is TGTGCCAGCAGACGAGGGGCCACCACAGATACGCAGTATTTT. As protein: CASRRGATTDTQYF.

As concerns this clonotype: Relative to the germline gene, one junction end is altered; a read error may explain this. CDR3 residues: CASSEDLEEDTQYF. CDR3 in DNA: TGCGCCAGCAGCGAAGATCTAGAGGAAGATACGCAGTATTTT. The chain couples TRBV4-3 to TRBJ2-3, with D unclear. Germline V CDR1 and CDR2: LGHNA, YSLEER. The CDR3 runs to 14 residues.

CDR3 DNA: TGTGCCAGCAGCTTCGGGGGACAGGCTATCTACGAGCAGTACGTC. It is translated as CASSFGGQAIYEQYV. The chain has TRBV5-4 and TRBJ2-7; TRBD1 matches 8 bases. CDR3 length equals 15 residues. Germline CDR1 and CDR2: SGHNT and YYREEE (reference sequence). J lost 3 bases, V lost 2 bases, and 7 bases had no gene match.

With respect to this clonotype: Given a much more abundant clone one base away, this may be a read error. The V and J genes are TRBV11-3 and TRBJ1-5; D may be TRBD1 (5 bases). The CDR3 length is 14 residues. Trimming removed 2 bases from V and 7 bases from J, with 12 bases in between. CDR1 and CDR2 (germline): SGHNT, YENEEA. The CDR3 region is CASSLSGFGQPQHF. The CDR3 DNA reads as TGTGCCAGCAGCTTATCAGGGTTTGGACAGCCCCAGCATTTT.

This clonotype is large by share. This sequence joins TRBV18 and TRBJ2-5, with D uncertain. Germline-derived CDR1 and CDR2 are KGHSH and LQKENI. CDR3 size: 13 residues. With 3 bases removed from V and 3 bases from J, the gap between germline ends came to 8 bases. The CDR3 loop is CASSPGKEETQYF. CDR3 bases: TGTGCCAGCTCACCGGGCAAAGAAGAGACCCAGTACTTC.

By sample share, this clonotype is medium-sized. The chain is built from TRBV7-2 and TRBJ1-2; TRBD1 matches at 9 bases. The CDR3 spans 14 residues. The junction had 9 bases not matched to a gene; V was cut back by 3 bases and J by 10 bases. CDR1 is SGHTA, CDR2 FQGNSA, per germline. CDR3 coding DNA: TGTGCCAGCAGCTTCTCCGGGACAGGGAGTCACTACACCTTC. This encodes CASSFSGTGSHYTF. The whole variable domain, filled in from reference TRBV7-2 and TRBJ1-2, reads GAGVSQSPSNKVTEKGKDVELRCDPISGHTALYWYRQSLGQGLEFLIYFQGNSAPDKSGLPSDRFSAERTGGSVSTLTIQRTQQEDSAVYLCASSFSGTGSHYTFGSGTRLTVV.

This chain uses TRBV11-1 with TRBJ1-1; 10 bases align to TRBD1. The CDR3 totals 16 residues. Per germline, CDR1 SGHAT and CDR2 FQDESV (reference sequence). The V and J ends lost 1 base and 6 bases, in that order; junction bases with no gene match: 8. CDR3 region: CASSLVAPGTGAEAFF. In DNA, the CDR3 is TGTGCCAGCAGCTTAGTTGCCCCCGGGACAGGGGCTGAAGCTTTCTTT. Together with reference TRBV11-1 and TRBJ1-1, the CDR3 gives the full variable domain: EAEVAQSPRYKITEKSQAVAFWCDPISGHATLYWYRQILGQGPELLVQFQDESVVDDSQLPKDRFSAERLKGVDSTLKIQPAELGDSAMYLCASSLVAPGTGAEAFFGQGTRLTVV.

This clonotype came up a few times. The V and J genes are TRBV19 and TRBJ2-1; 11 nucleotides agree with TRBD2. The CDR3 runs 17 residues. Per the germline V gene, CDR1 is LNHDA and CDR2 is SQIVND (reference sequence). The J segment lost 9 bases and the V segment lost 0 bases, leaving 10 bases of the junction unmatched. The CDR3 DNA follows: TGTGCCAGTAGTATAGATGGGAGACTAGCGGGGTACGGTGAGCAGTTCTTC. Translating gives CASSIDGRLAGYGEQFF.

This clonotype was counted only a few times. This rearrangement joins TRBV29-1 to TRBJ2-1; TRBD2 might be the D (6 bases). Germline CDR1 SQVTM, CDR2 ANQGSEA. Between the trimmed V and J ends, which lost 8 bases and 4 bases, there was a span of 18 bases. The CDR3 is 14 residues long. The CDR3 reads CSSREPEMYNEQFF. CDR3 coding DNA: TGCAGCTCCCGGGAGCCCGAAATGTACAATGAGCAGTTCTTC.

Relative to its sample, this clonotype is medium-sized (0.01 to 0.1%). The chain recombines TRBV4-1 with TRBJ2-2; D remains ambiguous. Germline CDR1 MGHRA, CDR2 YSYEKL. V was pared by 1 base and J by 0 bases, with 12 bases between. The CDR3 totals 17 residues. CDR3 sequence: CASSQVSAEANTGELFF. CDR3 in DNA: TGCGCCAGCAGCCAAGTCTCTGCAGAGGCGAACACCGGGGAGCTGTTTTTT.

This chain joins TRBV6-6 and TRBJ1-1; no firm D call. CDR3 length: 13 amino acids. Trimming cost V 2 bases and J 7 bases, with 11 bases left between them. The germline gives CDR1 MNHNY, CDR2 SVGAGI (reference sequence). As DNA, the CDR3 is TGTGCCAGCAGTTACACTTCAGCGAGTGAAGCTTTCTTT. Residues: CASSYTSASEAFF.

This clonotype was observed a few times. This chain joins TRBV5-1 and TRBJ2-1; a possible D gene is TRBD1 (5 bases). V was cut by 3 bases and J by 8 bases, with 18 bases left in between. Germline V gives CDR1 SGHRS, CDR2 YFSETQ. CDR3 length: 15 residues. Here the CDR3 reads CASSWTATQGDEQFF. CDR3 DNA: TGCGCCAGCAGCTGGACGGCTACTCAGGGTGATGAGCAGTTCTTC.

J is TRBJ1-1 and V is TRBV6-2 or TRBV6-3; a weak D match, TRBD1 (5 bases). CDR3 size: 13 residues. Trimming took off 5 bases at V and 12 bases at J, with 19 bases between the two ends. Germline V gene lookup returns CDR1 MNHEY and CDR2 SVGEGT. The CDR3 DNA reads as TGTGCCAGCAGTGCAGGGACGGAACAGAGTTCTTTCTTT. This encodes CASSAGTEQSSFF.

This clonotype was counted a few times. The chain recombines TRBV11-3 with TRBJ2-5; 7 bases line up with TRBD1. The CDR3 covers 13 residues. The ends lost 4 bases at V and 3 bases at J; junction bases unmatched: 2. Germline lookup yields CDR1 SGHNT and CDR2 YENEEA. CDR3 in DNA: TGTGCCAGCAGCTCAACAGGGGAAGAGACCCAGTACTTC. Translated, it gives CASSSTGEETQYF.